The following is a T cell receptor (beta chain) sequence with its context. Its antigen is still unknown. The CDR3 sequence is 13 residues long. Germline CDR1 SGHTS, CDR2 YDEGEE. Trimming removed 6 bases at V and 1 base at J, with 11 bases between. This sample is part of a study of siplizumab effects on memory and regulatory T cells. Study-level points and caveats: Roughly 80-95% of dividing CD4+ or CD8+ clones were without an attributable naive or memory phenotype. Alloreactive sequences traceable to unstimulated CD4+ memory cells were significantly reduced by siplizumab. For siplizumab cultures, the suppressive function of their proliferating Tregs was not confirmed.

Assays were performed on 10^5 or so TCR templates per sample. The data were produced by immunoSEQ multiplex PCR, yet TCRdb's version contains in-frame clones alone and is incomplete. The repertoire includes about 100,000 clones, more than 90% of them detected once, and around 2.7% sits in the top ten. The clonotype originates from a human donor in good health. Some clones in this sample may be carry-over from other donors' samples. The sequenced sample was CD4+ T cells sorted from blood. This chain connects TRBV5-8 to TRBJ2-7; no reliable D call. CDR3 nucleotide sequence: TGTGCCAGCATGCCGGGCGCGTCCTACGAGCAGTACTTC. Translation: CASMPGASYEQYF. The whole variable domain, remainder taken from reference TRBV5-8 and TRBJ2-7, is EAGVTQSPTHLIKTRGQQATLRCSPISGHTSVYWYQQALGLGLQFLLWYDEGEERNRGNFPPRFSGRQFPNYSSELNVNALELEDSALYLCASMPGASYEQYFGPGTRLTVT.